This T cell receptor (beta chain) is drawn from a study of blood T cell repertoires in COVID-19. Trimming pared 0 bases from V and 7 bases from J, leaving 12 bases between. Germline V gene sequence: CDR1 LGHNA, CDR2 YSLEER. The CDR3 consists of 14 residues. Authors' processing steps: For nucleated cells, counts were estimated from reference gene primer amplification. This table comes from immunoSEQ multiplex PCR, and its TCRdb copy is limited to in-frame clones, with some not included. V and J calls and clone size come straight from that table; D and trimming were deduced from the DNA. The table lists fewer than 500,000 clones, about 90% of them singletons.

Sequencing used PBMCs or T cells enriched from blood (not recorded which). This TCR derives from a man younger than 45 who had recovered from COVID-19. The chain couples TRBV4-3 to TRBJ1-2, with D uncertain. CDR3 sequence reads: CASSQESGRGGYTF. CDR3 bases: TGCGCCAGCAGCCAAGAGTCCGGTCGGGGTGGCTACACCTTC.